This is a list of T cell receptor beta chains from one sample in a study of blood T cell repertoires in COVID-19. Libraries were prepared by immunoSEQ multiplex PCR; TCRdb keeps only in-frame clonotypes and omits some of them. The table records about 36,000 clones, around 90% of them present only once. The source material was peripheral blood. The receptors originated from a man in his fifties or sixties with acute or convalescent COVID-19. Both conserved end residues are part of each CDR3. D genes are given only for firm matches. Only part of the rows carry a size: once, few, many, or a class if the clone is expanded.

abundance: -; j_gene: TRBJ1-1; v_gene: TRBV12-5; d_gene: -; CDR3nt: TGTGCTAGTGGTTTGGTATTCAACAAGATGAACACTGAAGCTTTCTTT; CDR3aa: CASGLVFNKMNTEAFF
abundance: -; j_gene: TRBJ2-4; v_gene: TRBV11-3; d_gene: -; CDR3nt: TGTGCCAGCAGCTTAGTGGCGGGCTGGGCTGACATTCAGTACTTC; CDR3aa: CASSLVAGWADIQYF
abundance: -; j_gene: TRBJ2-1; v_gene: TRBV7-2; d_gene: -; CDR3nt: TGTGCCAGCAGTTTGCCCGAGATATCCTACAATGAGCAGTTCTTC; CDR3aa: CASSLPEISYNEQFF
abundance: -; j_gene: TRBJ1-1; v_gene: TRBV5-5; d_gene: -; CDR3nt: TGTGCCAGCAGCTTGGATGGCAGGCTTTCGACTGAAGCTTTCTTT; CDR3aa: CASSLDGRLSTEAFF
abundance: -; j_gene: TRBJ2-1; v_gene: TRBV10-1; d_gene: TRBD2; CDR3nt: TGCGCCAGCAGTGTGAGGACTAGCGCTGAGCAGTTCTTC; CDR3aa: CASSVRTSAEQFF
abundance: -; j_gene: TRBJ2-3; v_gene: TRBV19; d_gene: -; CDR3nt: TGTGCCAGTACCCTCACCAGGGCAGTGGGGACAGATACGCAGTATTTT; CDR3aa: CASTLTRAVGTDTQYF
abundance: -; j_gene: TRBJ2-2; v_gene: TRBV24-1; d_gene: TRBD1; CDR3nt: TGTGCCACCAGTGATTTGAGAGGGGGCGTCACCGGGGAGCTGTTTTTT; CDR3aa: CATSDLRGGVTGELFF
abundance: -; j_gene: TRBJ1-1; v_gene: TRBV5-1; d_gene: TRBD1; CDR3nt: TGCGCCAGCAGCCGGGGGACAGGGGACGAAGCTTTCTTT; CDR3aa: CASSRGTGDEAFF
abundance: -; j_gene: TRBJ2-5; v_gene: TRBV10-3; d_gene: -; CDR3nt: TGTGCCATCAGCCCTAGGACGGGACAAGAGACCCAGTACTTC; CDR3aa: CAISPRTGQETQYF
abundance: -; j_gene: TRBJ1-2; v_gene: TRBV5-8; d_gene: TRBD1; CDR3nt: TGTGCCAGCAGCCGACTCGGGACAGACTATGGCTACACCTTC; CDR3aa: CASSRLGTDYGYTF
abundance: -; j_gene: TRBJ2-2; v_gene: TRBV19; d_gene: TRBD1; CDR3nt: TGTGCCAGTACCGGGACAGGGACCAACACCGGGGAGCTGTTTTTT; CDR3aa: CASTGTGTNTGELFF
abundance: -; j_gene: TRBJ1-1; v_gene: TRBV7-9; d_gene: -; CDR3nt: TGTGCCAGCAGCTTAGCAGGGGACACTGAAGCTTTCTTT; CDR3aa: CASSLAGDTEAFF
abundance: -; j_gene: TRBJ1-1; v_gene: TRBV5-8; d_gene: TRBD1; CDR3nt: TGTGCCAGCAGCTTACAGGGGGCCTTGTACACTGAAGCTTTCTTT; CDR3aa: CASSLQGALYTEAFF
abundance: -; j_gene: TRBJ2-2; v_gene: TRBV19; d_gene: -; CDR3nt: TGTGCCAGTATAAACGGGCAGGGTGGCACCGGGGAGCTGTTTTTT; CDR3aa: CASINGQGGTGELFF
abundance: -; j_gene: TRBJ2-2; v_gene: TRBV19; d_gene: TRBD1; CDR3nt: TGTGCCAGTAGTATCACTCAGGGGACAGGGCCCACCGGGGAGCTGTTTTTT; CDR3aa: CASSITQGTGPTGELFF
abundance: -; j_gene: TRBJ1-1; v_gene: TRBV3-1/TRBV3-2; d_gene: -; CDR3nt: TGTGCCAGCAGCATAACGTCGGGTGAAGCTTTCTTT; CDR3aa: CASSITSGEAFF
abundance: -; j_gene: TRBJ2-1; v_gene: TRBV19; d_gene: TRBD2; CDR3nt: TGTGCCAGTAGTACCATTCTAGCGGGAGACCGCAATGAGCAGTTCTTC; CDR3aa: CASSTILAGDRNEQFF
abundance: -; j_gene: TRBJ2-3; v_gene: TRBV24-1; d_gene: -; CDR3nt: TGTGCCACCAGTGACTCCTTCTACGGGGAAGGGACAGATACGCAGTATTTT; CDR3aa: CATSDSFYGEGTDTQYF
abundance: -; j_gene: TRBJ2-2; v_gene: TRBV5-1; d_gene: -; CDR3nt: TGCGCCAGCAGCCAGGCCCCTTTAGTCGGGGAGCTGTTTTTT; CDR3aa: CASSQAPLVGELFF
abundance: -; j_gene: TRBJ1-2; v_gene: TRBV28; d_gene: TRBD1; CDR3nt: TGTGCCAGCACCGCGCGTACAGGGGTGGGATATGGCTACACCTTC; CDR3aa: CASTARTGVGYGYTF
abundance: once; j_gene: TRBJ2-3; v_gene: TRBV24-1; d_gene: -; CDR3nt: TGTGCCACCAGTGAACCGACCGGGACAGATACGCAGTATTTT; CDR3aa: CATSEPTGTDTQYF
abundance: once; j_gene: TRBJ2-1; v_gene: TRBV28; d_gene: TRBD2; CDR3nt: TGTGCCAGCAGTTTCCTGACTAGCGGGAGTTTTGAGCAGTTCTTC; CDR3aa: CASSFLTSGSFEQFF
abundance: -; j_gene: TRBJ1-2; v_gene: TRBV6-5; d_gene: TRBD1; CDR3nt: TGTGCCAGCAGCAGGGGACAGGGGCTCTATGGCTACACCTTC; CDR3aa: CASSRGQGLYGYTF
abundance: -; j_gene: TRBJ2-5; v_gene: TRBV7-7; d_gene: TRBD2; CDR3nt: TGTGCTAGCAGCGCGGGGCGGGGAGGGCCACCCGGGGAGACCCAGTACTTC; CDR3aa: CASSAGRGGPPGETQYF
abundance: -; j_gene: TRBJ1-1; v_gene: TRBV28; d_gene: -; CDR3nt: TGTGCCAGCAGTTACCTCAGGGGTAACGACACTGAAGCTTTCTTT; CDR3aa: CASSYLRGNDTEAFF
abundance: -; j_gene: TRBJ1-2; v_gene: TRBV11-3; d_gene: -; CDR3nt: TGTGCCAGCAGCCCCCAAACAGGGCTCCGTGGCTACACCTTC; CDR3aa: CASSPQTGLRGYTF
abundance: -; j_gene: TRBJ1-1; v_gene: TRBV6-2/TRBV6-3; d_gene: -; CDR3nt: TGTGCCAGCAGTCAAGGGGGACATATGAACACTGAAGCTTTCTTT; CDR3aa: CASSQGGHMNTEAFF
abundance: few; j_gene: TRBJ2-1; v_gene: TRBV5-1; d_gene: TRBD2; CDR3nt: TGCGCCAGCAGCTTGGGCTCTAGCGGGAGAACATATGAGCAGTTCTTC; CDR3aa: CASSLGSSGRTYEQFF
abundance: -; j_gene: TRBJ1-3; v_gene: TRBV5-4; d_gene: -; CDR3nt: TGTGCCAGCACCTTCTTCGAAGGGGTGCGTGGAAACACCATATATTTT; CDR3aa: CASTFFEGVRGNTIYF
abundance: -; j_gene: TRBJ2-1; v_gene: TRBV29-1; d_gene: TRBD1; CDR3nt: TGCAGCGTTCCGGACAGGGGGTTGGATGAGCAGTTCTTC; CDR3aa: CSVPDRGLDEQFF
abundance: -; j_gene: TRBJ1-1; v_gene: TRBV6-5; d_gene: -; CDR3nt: TGTGCCACCTGCCTCAGGGTGGGCAACACTGAAGCTTTCTTT; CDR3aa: CATCLRVGNTEAFF
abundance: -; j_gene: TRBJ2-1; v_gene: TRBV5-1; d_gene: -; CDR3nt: TGCGCCAGCAGCTTGGACGGGACACTCTACAATGAGCAGTTCTTC; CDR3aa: CASSLDGTLYNEQFF
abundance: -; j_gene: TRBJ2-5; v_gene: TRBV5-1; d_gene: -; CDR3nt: TGCGCCAGCAGCTTGGACTGGGAGACCCAGTACTTC; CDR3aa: CASSLDWETQYF
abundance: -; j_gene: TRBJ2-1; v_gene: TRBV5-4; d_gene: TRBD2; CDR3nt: TGTGCCAGCAGCCGGAGCGGGAGCTCCTACAATGAGCAGTTCTTC; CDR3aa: CASSRSGSSYNEQFF
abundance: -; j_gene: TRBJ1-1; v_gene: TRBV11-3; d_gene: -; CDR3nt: TGTGCCAGCAGCCGAGGGGGGGGTAGCTCTGAAGCTTTCTTT; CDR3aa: CASSRGGGSSEAFF
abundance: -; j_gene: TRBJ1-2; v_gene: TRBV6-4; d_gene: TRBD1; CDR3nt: TGTGCCAGCAGTGAAGGGCCAGGGGGTGACTATGGCTACACCTTC; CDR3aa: CASSEGPGGDYGYTF
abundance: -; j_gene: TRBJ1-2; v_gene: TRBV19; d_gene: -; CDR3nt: TGTGCCAGTAGTCAAACAGGCCCGATGGGCTATGGCTACACCTTC; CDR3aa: CASSQTGPMGYGYTF
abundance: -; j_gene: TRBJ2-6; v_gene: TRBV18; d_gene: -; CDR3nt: TGTGCCAGCTCACCTTTGGGGGGGCGTGGGGCCAACGTCCTGACTTTC; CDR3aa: CASSPLGGRGANVLTF
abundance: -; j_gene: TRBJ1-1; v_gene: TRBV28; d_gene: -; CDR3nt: TGTGCCAGCAGTTTACGCAGATTGAACACTGAAGCTTTCTTT; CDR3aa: CASSLRRLNTEAFF
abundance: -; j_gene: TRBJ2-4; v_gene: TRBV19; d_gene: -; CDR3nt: TGTGCCAGTAGCTCGACAGGCGCCGGGGTCATTCAGTACTTC; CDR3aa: CASSSTGAGVIQYF
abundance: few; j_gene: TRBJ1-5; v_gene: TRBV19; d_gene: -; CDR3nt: TGTGCCAGTAGTACTCAGGTCAATCAGCCCCAGCATTTT; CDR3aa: CASSTQVNQPQHF
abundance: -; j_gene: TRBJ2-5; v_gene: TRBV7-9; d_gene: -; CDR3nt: TGTGCCAGCAGCTTAGTAGGGGTTCAAGAGACCCAGTACTTC; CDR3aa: CASSLVGVQETQYF
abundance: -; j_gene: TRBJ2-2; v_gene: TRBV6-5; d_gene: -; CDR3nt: TGTGCCCATTCCCAGGGTTGGAAGCTGTTTTTT; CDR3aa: CAHSQGWKLFF
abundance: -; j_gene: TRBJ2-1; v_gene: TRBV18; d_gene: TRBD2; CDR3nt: TGTGCCAGCTCACCACGAAGGACTAGCGGGAGGGCCTCTTACGGTGAGCAGTTCTTC; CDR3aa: CASSPRRTSGRASYGEQFF
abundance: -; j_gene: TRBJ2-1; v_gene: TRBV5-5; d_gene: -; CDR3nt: TGTGCCAGCAGCTTGGACGGTAGCCAAAGCTCCTACAATGAGCAGTTCTTC; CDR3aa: CASSLDGSQSSYNEQFF
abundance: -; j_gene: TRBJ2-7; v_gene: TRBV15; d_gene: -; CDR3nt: TGTGCCACCAGCAGAGGCGGCGACTCCTACGAGCAGTACTTC; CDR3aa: CATSRGGDSYEQYF
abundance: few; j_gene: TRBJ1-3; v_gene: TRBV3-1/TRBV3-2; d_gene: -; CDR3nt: TGTGCCAGCAGCCTTGGGCCGCGCTCTGGAAACACCATATATTTT; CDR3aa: CASSLGPRSGNTIYF
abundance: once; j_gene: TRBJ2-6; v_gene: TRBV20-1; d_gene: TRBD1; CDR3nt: TGCAGTGCTAGTGACAGGGTAGGGTCTGGGGCCAACGTCCTGACTTTC; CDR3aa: CSASDRVGSGANVLTF
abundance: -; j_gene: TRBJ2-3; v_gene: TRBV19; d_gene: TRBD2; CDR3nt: TGTGCCAGTAGTCTCCTAGCGGGAGGAACAGATACGCAGTATTTT; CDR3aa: CASSLLAGGTDTQYF
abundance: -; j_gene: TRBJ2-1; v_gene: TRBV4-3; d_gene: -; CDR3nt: TGCGCCAGCAGCCACCCGGAGAGTAATGAGCAGTTCTTC; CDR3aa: CASSHPESNEQFF
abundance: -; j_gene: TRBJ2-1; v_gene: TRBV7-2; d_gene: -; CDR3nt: TGTGCCAGCAGCTTTTTAGAGCTGAGGCAAGAGCAGTTCTTC; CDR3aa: CASSFLELRQEQFF
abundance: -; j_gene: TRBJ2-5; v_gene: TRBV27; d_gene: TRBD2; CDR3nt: TGTGCCATTCAAATTGCACTAGCGGGAGTAGAACAAGAGACCCAGTACTTC; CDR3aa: CAIQIALAGVEQETQYF
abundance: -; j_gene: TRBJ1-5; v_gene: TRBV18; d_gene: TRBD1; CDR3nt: TGTGCCAGCTCACAAGACAGGGCCCCTCTTCAGCCCCAGCATTTT; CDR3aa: CASSQDRAPLQPQHF
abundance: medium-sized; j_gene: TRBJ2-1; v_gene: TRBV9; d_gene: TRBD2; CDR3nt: TGTGCCAGCAGGCCGGGACTAGCGGGGGGGGCCTCCCAGTTCTTC; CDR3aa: CASRPGLAGGASQFF